This TCR beta chain was captured in a study of cytomegalovirus exposure and HLA in healthy donors (TCRdb year 2017). Notes on the research overall: An earlier analysis of some 550 of the donors reported about 250 Gb of sequence data and about 100 million unique TCR beta sequences from about 179 million T cells. A later genetic analysis used genome-wide SNP genotypes for about 65% of the roughly 670 donors, treating that subset as a discovery cohort. The T cell repertoires of 700 or so subjects were profiled by immunosequencing and related to cytomegalovirus serostatus. Besides the first cohort of 666 subjects, a separate validation cohort made up of 90 to 150 different subjects was used. Among about 390 genotyped donors of the cohort, an average of 235,054 unique TCR beta nucleotide sequences were sequenced per donor, roughly 18% of them non-productive. The study was designed to test whether signatures of past pathogen exposure could be identified by cataloging public T cell receptors. Rather than drawing on any new phenotypic data, the later analysis identified candidate immune exposures from TCR beta sequences and the way those sequences occurred across donors. Donor age, sex, ethnicity and CMV serostatus were compiled together with the repertoire data. An early release covering roughly 600 HLA-typed donors comprised roughly 300 gigabases of sequencing data and around 80 million unique TCR sequences. To study patterns of TCR occurrence, a later analysis re-analyzed previously published TCR beta repertoires from hundreds of donors and added high-resolution HLA genotyping. Among the roughly 380 genotyped donors, around 81% belonged to the genetic ancestry cluster associated with self-reported Caucasian donors. High-throughput TCR immunosequencing, statistical association of individual TCRs with disease status, and machine learning were combined to predict cytomegalovirus infection status. The number of donors typed differed by locus, with 629-630 for A, B, C, DRB1 and DQB1, 522 for DQA1, some 570 for DPA1, and 450 to 480 for DPB1. An earlier analysis of some 600 of the donors applied high-throughput TCR beta sequencing to assess whether each TCR beta V gene segment acted as functional or pseudogenic. Four or five DR-DQ haplotypes were treated as single units for association and clustering because of strong linkage in the cohort. All discovery cohort repertoires had been generated on a single sequencing platform. Both class I and class II loci were covered by HLA typing, at four-digit resolution. The research as a whole found: Because some donors lacked HLA typing at each locus, the association tests relied only on the typed subset. Specific HLA alleles were associated with 15,000 to 20,000 TCR beta sequences at a false discovery rate of 0.05 in a later analysis. In a later analysis, several top co-occurrence clusters were reported to appear linked to parvovirus B19, influenza, CMV and Epstein-Barr virus. According to a later analysis, most CMV-associated TCR beta chains appeared to be HLA-restricted, and the HLA associations seemed to be driven largely by CMV exposure. V-gene and J-gene trimming of TCR beta chains was associated with a missense DCLRE1C variant in a later genetic analysis, and the association was replicated in an independent cohort. The study gave a list of 150 to 200 TCR beta chains associated with cytomegalovirus. The cohort was sequenced for TCR beta chains only, and without alpha or paired-chain data the features that could be detected were limited. In a later genetic analysis, fewer N-insertions in productive TCRs were reported among donors in an Asian-associated ancestry cluster than the roughly 640-donor mean. Because counts were too low, about 17 rarely observed V segments, including chromosome 9 orphons, were excluded from the earlier analysis of about 500 of the donors. A cluster of highly shared sequence variants was judged likely to be a technical artifact of the sequencing pipeline. Strong co-occurrence of HLA alleles, especially DR and DQ, made assigning TCR associations to individual alleles difficult. The only immune exposure information available for the cohort was CMV serostatus. Sequencing depth was assumed to be roughly uniform across donors in the presence/absence analyses, though that assumption may not hold. In a later analysis, HLA-associated TCR beta chains were found to be more clonally expanded and to have lower generation probabilities than equally common non-associated chains. Some IMGT-functional V segments, including TRBV6-2 and TRBV6-3, could not be distinguished by the 87-base-pair reads and were therefore excluded. Most TCR sequences were seen in very few donors, while some public TCRs were found in many individuals. Linkage disequilibrium might explain the correlated functional status among segregating V segments, but an unknown experimental factor could not be excluded. The classifier was reported to diagnose cytomegalovirus status with high specificity and sensitivity in both the original and validation cohorts. The authors suggested that the approach could potentially be extended to other disease states and immunological phenotypes. In a later analysis, TCR association rates were found to vary across HLA loci, with the most associated TCRs seen for DRB1 alleles and the fewest for HLA-C alleles. In vitro tests confirmed that a few of the cytomegalovirus-associated TCR beta chains recognize cytomegalovirus antigens. A further reported finding was that TCR beta sequences accurately predicted the HLA-A and HLA-B alleles for most subjects in the first cohort. Broadly in line with IMGT annotations, most TCR beta V segments showed up in productive rearrangements about 87% or about 30% of the time in an earlier analysis of some 590 of the donors.

The cohort was made up of 650 to 700 healthy bone marrow donors. All cohort members were sampled while nominally healthy, although unrecorded immune exposures were likely present. The donor tested CMV seropositive and was one of the 289 seropositive cohort members. Every donor gave a peripheral blood sample, and the peripheral blood mononuclear cells from that sample were used for TCR beta sequencing. The Qiagen DNeasy Blood Extraction Kit was used to extract genomic DNA from the blood cell samples. This clone is a singleton in its sample. Its recognized antigen is unknown. Base qualities are not at hand, and no much larger clone is one base apart. Spanning cysteine to phenylalanine, the CDR3 consists of 14 amino acids. Kept here is only the CDR3 DNA, which spans 42 bases and is read in frame from base 1. The germline V gene sets CDR1 to SNHLY and CDR2 to FYNNEI. V loses 7 bases at its end and J loses 5 bases; junction bases beyond the gene matches: 8.

The library was obtained by the immunoSEQ multiplex PCR assay. For the multiplex PCR, a mixture combining 60 forward primers for TCR Vbeta segments and 13 reverse primers for TCR Jbeta segments was used. A multiplex PCR assay on genomic DNA amplified the CDR3 region of rearranged TCR beta genes. On the Illumina HiSeq System, the amplified TCR beta libraries were sequenced as 87-base-pair reads. The source study handled its data this way. Across the 500 to 750 repertoires, a later analysis counted 60 million to 90 million unique TCR beta chains, approximately 10 million of which were shared by at least two donors. Raw reads were error-corrected and collapsed into unique sequences with a nearest-neighbor algorithm that merged closely related sequences to remove PCR and sequencing errors. V, D and J gene segments were assigned by aligning CDR3 sequences to IMGT reference sequences. Each retained sequence needed at least a six-nucleotide match to both a V gene segment and a J gene segment. Rearrangements were called productive when the CDR3 lacked stop codons and stayed in frame with V and J; all others were non-productive. CDR3 was defined by IMGT convention, running from the second conserved V-encoded cysteine to the conserved J-encoded phenylalanine. The earlier analysis of some 600 of the donors excluded sequences that lacked an unambiguous match to a single V gene segment. In an earlier analysis of several hundred of the donors, V segments were called functional above 56.7% productive rearrangements and were called segregating when the between-donor standard deviation exceeded 5%. A statistical classification framework was built for diagnosing cytomegalovirus status from the catalog of TCR beta chain sequences. In a later analysis, V and J genes were assigned by comparing TCR nucleotide sequences against IMGT/GENE-DB human TR gene sequences. The TCRdist pipeline was used in a later analysis to assign CDR3 sequences and most-parsimonious VDJ recombination scenarios. A later analysis defined each TCR beta chain by its CDR3 amino acid sequence plus V-gene family, and excluded reads lacking a unique V-gene family. To address suspected cross-contamination and a sequencing artifact, a later analysis removed over 500 highly shared, low-generation-probability nucleotide sequences. In a later analysis, a clonal expansion index for each public chain was calculated from normalized within-repertoire ranks of inferred template counts. In a later analysis, generation probabilities were computed with a VDJ recombination model fitted to out-of-frame rearrangements, and the resulting probabilities were checked against IGoR. In a later analysis, hypergeometric tests were used to score TCR-TCR, TCR-HLA and TCR-CMV co-occurrence, with a repertoire-size bias correction applied to TCR pairs. In a later analysis, false discovery rates were estimated by permuting HLA or CMV assignments 20 times. A later analysis grouped co-occurring TCRs with DBSCAN, adding TCRdist sequence similarity when clustering within HLA-allele-positive subsets. Repertoires with fewer than 30,000 or more than 120,000 public chains were left out of co-occurrence clustering, as were several repertoires with anomalous nucleotide sharing. TCRdb's version of the immuneACCESS table is confined to in-frame rearrangements and falls short of the full clone set. An unresolved V gene accounts for under half of the shortfall where checked; the remainder is of unknown origin. V and J calls and clone size are as listed in that table; D and trimming were resolved from the DNA. The sample contains 100,000 to 150,000 clones, roughly 88% of them found a single time. The ten largest clones take up 2.5% to 3.5% of the sample.

This clonotype originated in a woman in her late teens or twenties in good health and CMV-seropositive. The sequenced sample was PBMCs. The sequence joins TRBV2 to TRBJ2-5; 9 central nucleotides agree with TRBD1. The CDR3 loop reads CASIQDRGPETQYF. The DNA reads TGTGCCAGCATCCAGGACAGGGGTCCTGAGACCCAGTACTTC.